The 24 T cell receptor delta chains in this list originate from one sample, sequenced in a study of gamma-delta chains in newborns, infants, children. TCRdb called clones from the reads again using CATT. The profile shows roughly 7,400 delta-chain clones, roughly 0.7% of them singletons. Sequenced: blood. Source of these receptors: a child who was a newborn, infant or young child, either healthy, febrile or measles-vaccinated (not recorded which).

Within the sample, this clone is medium-sized (0.01 to 0.1%). Other nucleotide sequences in the sample specify the same CDR3. The rearrangement joins TRDV2 to TRDJ1, with 8 bases lining up with TRDD3. The CDR3 length is 17 residues. The germline gives CDR1 GEAIGNYY, CDR2 EKD. The trim removed 2 bases at V and 0 bases at J, leaving 10 bases unmatched. As DNA, the CDR3 is TGTGCCTGTGACATACTGGGGGTTCCCCCGTACACCGATAAACTCATCTTT. It yields the protein CACDILGVPPYTDKLIF.

This clone ranks as medium-sized. V and J are TRDV2 and TRDJ3; TRDD3 aligns across 10 bases. CDR1 is GEAIGNYY, CDR2 EKD, per germline. V shed 3 bases and J 0 bases; nucleotides not matched to a gene: 10. This CDR3 spans 20 amino acids. Here the CDR3 reads CACDRVLGDPSSWDTRQMFF. The DNA of the CDR3 is TGTGCCTGTGACCGGGTACTGGGGGATCCCAGCTCCTGGGACACCCGACAGATGTTTTTC.

This clone ranks as large. This sample also contains other DNA sequences that code for the same CDR3. The DNA for the CDR3 is TGTGCCTGTGACACCGTTGAGGGTGGCTCCTGGGACACCCGACAGATGTTTTTC. Protein: CACDTVEGGSWDTRQMFF. The V and J genes are TRDV2 and TRDJ3; D gene ambiguous. Deletions cut 0 bases from V and 0 bases from J, with 11 bases between. The CDR3 is 18 residues long. CDR1 GEAIGNYY and CDR2 EKD come from the germline V gene.

About this clone: The protein TCRdb gives is from a much larger clone and does not agree with this DNA's translation at residue 4, likely a read error; the protein shown here comes from the DNA. The chain carries TRDV2 and TRDJ2; 7 bases align to TRDD3. The CDR3 covers 14 residues. Germline V lookup: CDR1 GEAIGNYY, CDR2 EKD. In DNA form, the CDR3 reads TGTGCCTGTGGCACCTGGGGGCTTACAGCACAACTCTTCTTT. It specifies CACGTWGLTAQLFF.

A remark on this clone: A far larger clone lies a single base away; this is likely a read error. The J gene is TRDJ3, the V gene TRDV2; TRDD2 is a possible D gene (6 bases). CDR3 length equals 17 residues. Germline CDR1 GEAIGNYY, CDR2 EKD. CDR3 protein: CACDTVGTSWNTRQMFF. CDR3 DNA sequence: TGTGCCTGTGACACCGTCGGGACTTCCTGGAACACCCGACAGATGTTTTTC.

This clone has a handful of counts. Given a far larger clone just one base away, this is likely a sequencing read error. Other DNA sequences in this specimen translate into the identical CDR3. The genes are TRDV2 and TRDJ2; 12 bases fit TRDD3. The CDR3 is 16 amino acids. The germline gives CDR1 GEAIGNYY, CDR2 EKD. V lost 3 bases to trimming and J lost 7 bases; unmatched junction nucleotides: 8. The CDR3 DNA reads TGTGCCTGTGACTCCCTACTGGGGGATACACTAGCACAACTCTTCTTT. As protein: CACDSLLGDTLAQLFF.

On this clone: One base away lies a much larger clone, so this may be a sequencing read error. This specimen includes other DNA sequences encoding the same CDR3. The gene calls are TRDV2 and TRDJ3; D is undetermined. Germline CDR1 and CDR2: GEAIGNYY and EKD. The CDR3 is 15 amino acids. With 3 bases removed from V and 0 bases from J, the gap between germline ends came to 5 bases. The CDR3: CACDLLSWDTRQMFF. CDR3 nucleotide sequence: TGTGCCTGTGACTTACTCTCCTGGGACACCCGACAGATGTTTTTC.

For this clone: With a far larger clone one base away, a read error is the likely cause. V usage is TRDV2 and J usage is TRDJ2, with TRDD3 matching 7 bases. The CDR3 length is 15 residues. Per germline, CDR1 GEAIGNYY and CDR2 EKD. This chain's CDR3 is CARERGMPLTAQLFF. CDR3 sequence (DNA): TGTGCCCGTGAGCGGGGGATGCCTTTGACAGCACAACTCTTCTTT.

Concerning this clone: TCRdb's protein, taken from a much larger clone, differs from this DNA's translation at residue 3, likely owing to a read error; the protein displayed comes from the DNA. The rearrangement joins TRDV2 to TRDJ3; D remains unclear. CDR1 and CDR2 (germline): GEAIGNYY, EKD. The CDR3 spans 19 residues. The CDR3: CARDTVRGISSWDTRQMFF. The CDR3 region has the DNA TGTGCCCGTGACACCGTGAGGGGTATCAGCTCCTGGGACACCCGACAGATGTTTTTC.

This clone has just a few counts. Translating this DNA gives a protein that differs at residue 9 from the TCRdb one, which belongs to a much larger clone; a read error is likely, and the protein shown is this translation. The rearrangement joins TRDV2 to TRDJ3; 9 bases line up with TRDD3. The CDR3 spans 19 residues. V trimming: 0 bases; J trimming: 0 bases; junction bases outside the gene matches: 5. Germline V gives CDR1 GEAIGNYY, CDR2 EKD. CDR3 amino acids: CACDTGWGMSSWDTRQMFF. CDR3 sequence (DNA): TGTGCCTGTGACACCGGCTGGGGGATGAGCTCCTGGGACACCCGACAGATGTTTTTC.

As concerns this clone: TCRdb assigns this DNA the protein of a much larger clone, which departs from its translation at residue 11; this likely reflects a read error, and the protein shown comes from translating the DNA. The chain uses TRDV2 and TRDJ3, with 10 bases lining up with TRDD3. Germline V gene sequence: CDR1 GEAIGNYY, CDR2 EKD. V was clipped by 3 bases and J by 5 bases; unmatched bases: 9. The CDR3 is 18 amino acids. CDR3 DNA: TGTGCCTGTGACCTCTGGGGGATATCTTCCCGGGACACCCGACAGATGTTTTTC. Amino acids: CACDLWGISSRDTRQMFF.

Within the sample, this clone is medium-sized. This sample also contains other DNA sequences that code for the same CDR3. The chain's CDR3 is CACDVLGDPSLTAQLFF. The CDR3 nucleotides read TGTGCCTGTGACGTTCTGGGGGATCCATCTTTGACAGCACAACTCTTCTTT. The chain couples TRDV2 to TRDJ2; 9 bases are a match to TRDD3. CDR3 length equals 17 residues. Germline V gives CDR1 GEAIGNYY, CDR2 EKD. V was pared by 3 bases and J by 0 bases, with 7 bases of the junction left unmatched.

Concerning this clone: TCRdb assigns this DNA the protein of a much larger clone, which departs from its translation at residue 8; this likely reflects a read error, and the protein shown comes from translating the DNA. The rearrangement uses TRDV2 and TRDJ3, with D hard to call. The germline CDR1 and CDR2 sequences are GEAIGNYY and EKD. The V end lost 0 bases, the J end lost 0 bases, and 17 bases lay between the germline ends. The length of the CDR3 is 20 residues. The chain's CDR3 is CACDTVTEGPSSWDTRQMFF. In DNA, the CDR3 is TGTGCCTGTGACACCGTGACTGAGGGACCCAGCTCCTGGGACACCCGACAGATGTTTTTC.

Of note for this clone: The protein in TCRdb stems from a much larger clone and differs at residue 16 from this DNA's translation, likely a read error; here the protein is translated from the DNA. The chain carries TRDV2 and TRDJ3, with D possibly being TRDD3 (5 bases). The CDR3 is 18 residues long. Germline V gene lookup returns CDR1 GEAIGNYY and CDR2 EKD. This chain's CDR3 is CACDPIRGSSWDTRQTFF. As DNA, the CDR3 is TGTGCCTGTGACCCCATACGGGGAAGCTCCTGGGACACCCGACAGACGTTTTTC.

A word on this clone: This probably arose from a read error, given a far larger clone one base away. Distinct nucleotide sequences in the sample also encode this CDR3. The rearrangement links TRDV2 to TRDJ1; 10 nucleotides line up with TRDD3. The V gene's germline CDR1 is GEAIGNYY and CDR2 EKD. The CDR3 contains 13 residues. CDR3 region: CACDTWGIHKLIF. As DNA, the CDR3 is TGTGCCTGTGACACCTGGGGGATACATAAACTTATCTTT.

This clone was seen more than once but under ten times. A read error likely explains why the TCRdb protein, taken from a much larger clone, differs from this DNA's translation at residue 10; the protein shown is translated from the DNA. This rearrangement joins TRDV2 to TRDJ3; 9 bases agree with TRDD3. J was trimmed by 5 bases and V by 1 base; bases with no gene match: 8. The CDR3 extends over 18 amino acids. Germline V CDR1 and CDR2: GEAIGNYY, EKD. CDR3 sequence: CACDTAWGIIGDTRQMFF. CDR3 DNA: TGTGCCTGTGACACTGCATGGGGGATAATTGGGGACACCCGACAGATGTTTTTC.

This clone has only a few counts. A far larger clone is only one base removed, so a read error is likely. The sample carries other DNA sequences with the same CDR3. This chain links TRDV2 with TRDJ1; TRDD3 aligns across 9 bases. CDR3 length: 14 amino acids. The germline gives CDR1 GEAIGNYY, CDR2 EKD. In DNA, the CDR3 is TGTGCCTGTGACGTACTGGGGGACACCGATAAACCCATCTTT. The encoded protein is CACDVLGDTDKPIF.

This clone was recorded at least ten times. The CDR3, as DNA: TGTGCCTGTGACACCGGGTGGGGGCCGTCGAGCTCCTGGGACACCCGACAGATGTTTTTC. Amino acid sequence: CACDTGWGPSSSWDTRQMFF. The chain combines TRDV2 with TRDJ3, with D perhaps matching TRDD3 (6 bases). CDR3 length: 20 amino acids. Trimming left V 0 bases short and J 0 bases short, with 17 bases between. The germline CDR1 and CDR2 sequences are GEAIGNYY and EKD.

This clone is deemed medium-sized. The chain carries TRDV2 and TRDJ3; D perhaps matches TRDD3 (5 bases). Germline V gives CDR1 GEAIGNYY, CDR2 EKD. The V end was cut by 0 bases, the J end by 0 bases, with 11 bases between. CDR3 length: 18 residues. The CDR3 DNA follows: TGTGCCTGTGACACCGTGGGGCCAAGCTCCTGGGACACCCGACAGATGTTTTTC. It is translated as CACDTVGPSSWDTRQMFF.

This clone qualifies as medium-sized. This chain uses TRDV2 with TRDJ1; 8 nucleotides line up with TRDD3. Unmatched junction bases numbered 1, after V lost 2 bases and J lost 0 bases. The CDR3 runs 14 residues. The V gene's germline CDR1 is GEAIGNYY and CDR2 EKD. The CDR3 coding sequence is TGTGCCTGTGACAACTGGGGGTACACCGATAAACTCATCTTT. Translated: CACDNWGYTDKLIF.

In its sample, this clone was seen a few times. This may be a read error, as it is one base from a much larger clone. This same CDR3 is encoded by further DNA sequences in the sample. The chain links TRDV2 to TRDJ3; the D call may be TRDD2 or TRDD3 (5 bases each). CDR1 and CDR2 (germline): GEAIGNYY, EKD. CDR3 size: 17 residues. Written as DNA, the CDR3 is TGTGCCTGTGACCCCTATACGATTTCCTGGGACACCCGACAGATGTTCTTC. Translation: CACDPYTISWDTRQMFF.

This clone was seen a few times. The protein in TCRdb stems from a much larger clone and differs at residue 11 from this DNA's translation, likely a read error; here the protein is translated from the DNA. This chain connects TRDV2 to TRDJ2; D might be TRDD3 (5 bases). The V end was cut by 3 bases, the J end by 7 bases, with 20 bases between. This CDR3 region has 16 residues. Per the germline V gene, CDR1 is GEAIGNYY and CDR2 is EKD. DNA for the CDR3: TGTGCCTGTGACGCTTGGGGAATACGAGGGATAGCACAACTCTTCTTT. It is translated as CACDAWGIRGIAQLFF.

Comments on this clone: The protein TCRdb lists belongs to a much larger clone and differs from this DNA's translation at residue 3, which points to a read error; the protein shown is made from the DNA. V usage is TRDV2 and J usage is TRDJ3; 7 nucleotides line up with TRDD3. Germline loops: CDR1 GEAIGNYY, CDR2 EKD. CDR3 length equals 18 residues. CDR3: CARDTGGFRSWDTRQMFF. Written as DNA, the CDR3 is TGTGCCCGTGACACCGGGGGATTTCGCTCCTGGGACACCCGACAGATGTTTTTC.

Note on this clone: TCRdb records a much larger clone's protein for this DNA, with a difference at residue 7 that likely arises from a read error; the protein given is the translation of the DNA. The chain carries TRDV2 and TRDJ3; unclear D gene. CDR3 length: 18 residues. Germline assignment: CDR1 GEAIGNYY and CDR2 EKD. V lost 1 base and J lost 0, with 12 bases in between. The CDR3 DNA sequence: TGTGCCTGTGACACTGGGAACCCGCGCTCCTGGGACACCCGACAGATGTTTTTC. It is translated as CACDTGNPRSWDTRQMFF.